This T cell receptor beta chain was found in a study of T cell clonotyping in hematopoietic cell transplantation. Comments on this clone: Its specificity is unknown.

The method was immunoSEQ multiplex PCR; TCRdb's version includes in-frame clones alone and lacks a portion of them. The sample lists some 10,000 clones, under 95% seen once, with around 5.7% in the top ten. Broader study findings: At the given depth, recipient repertoires were over 97% de novo clonotypes.

V dropped 5 bases and J dropped 7 bases, with 20 bases sitting between them. This CDR3 is 15 amino acids long. Germline V gene sequence: CDR1 MNHEY, CDR2 SVGAGI. The sequences come from PBMCs, collected 100 days after allogeneic stem cell transplant. V and J are TRBV6-5 and TRBJ1-2; D is possibly TRBD1 (6 bases). The TCR sequence derives from a male patient between 45 and 60 years old who had an allogeneic stem cell transplant from a related donor, so T cells may come from the graft donor. Some clones in this sample may be carry-over from other donors' samples. The CDR3 DNA sequence: TGTGCCAGCAGTCCACGTCCCGCTACAGGGACTGGCTACACCTTC. Translation gives CASSPRPATGTGYTF.